Listed here are 5 T cell receptor beta chains from one sample, sequenced in a study of T cell responses to AZD1222 COVID-19 vaccine. The data were produced by immunoSEQ multiplex PCR, yet TCRdb's version contains in-frame clones alone and is incomplete. There are roughly 120,000 clones in the sample; approximately 90% occur only once, and about 7.4% lies in the top ten. Specimen: peripheral blood, collected 28 days after the second AZD1222 dose. The receptors were gathered from an adult who received the AZD1222 COVID-19 vaccine.

This chain connects TRBV9 to TRBJ1-3, with D tentatively TRBD1 (5 bases). V was pared by 1 base and J by 0 bases, with 11 bases between. Germline V lookup: CDR1 SGDLS, CDR2 YYNGEE. The CDR3 runs to 16 residues. The CDR3, as DNA: TGTGCCAGCAGCGTATCCCCAGGGTACTCTGGAAACACCATATATTTT. The encoded protein is CASSVSPGYSGNTIYF.

The chain is built from TRBV7-9 and TRBJ2-3; possibly TRBD2 for D (7 bases). Germline assignment: CDR1 SEHNR and CDR2 FQNEAQ (reference sequence). V was shortened by 3 bases and J by 1 base, with 11 bases between the two germline ends. The CDR3 sequence is 15 residues long. CDR3 DNA sequence: TGTGCCAGCAGCTTGGGGGGGCTAGGCACAGATACGCAGTATTTT. Amino acids: CASSLGGLGTDTQYF.

J is TRBJ2-3 and V is TRBV7-9, with 9 bases matching TRBD2. Germline V gene sequence: CDR1 SEHNR, CDR2 FQNEAQ (reference sequence). Germline trimming cut 3 bases from V and 0 bases from J; bases unmatched to any gene: 4. The CDR3 extends over 16 amino acids. CDR3 region: CASSFWRGGSTDTQYF. CDR3 coding DNA: TGTGCCAGCAGCTTCTGGCGGGGGGGAAGCACAGATACGCAGTATTTT.

This chain uses TRBV5-4 with TRBJ2-2; D is ambiguous. V lost 1 base, J lost 2 bases, and 12 bases lay in between. CDR1 is SGHNT and CDR2 is YYREEE in the germline V gene (reference sequence). The CDR3 has 16 residues. In nucleotides, the CDR3 is TGTGCCAGCAGCTTGTTTTGGCAGAAAAACACCGGGGAGCTGTTTTTT. Protein sequence: CASSLFWQKNTGELFF.

DNA for the CDR3: TGTGCCAGCAGTCCGACAGGGATGAACACTGAAGCTTTCTTT. Translation gives CASSPTGMNTEAFF. The J gene is TRBJ1-1, the V gene TRBV9, with 7 positions matching TRBD1. V gave up 5 bases and J gave up 0 bases; unmatched junction bases: 4. The length of the CDR3 is 14 residues. Germline V gives CDR1 SGDLS, CDR2 YYNGEE.